This is a list of T cell receptor beta chains from one sample in a study of OX40 agonist ivuxolimab in advanced cancers. The protocol was immunoSEQ multiplex PCR, while the TCRdb copy is restricted to in-frame clones and leaves out a portion. The table includes around 80,000 clones, roughly nine tenths detected once. The sequencing here drew on CD4+ or CD8+ T cells sorted from blood, taken in a trial of the OX40 agonist ivuxolimab. These receptors all come from an adult with an advanced solid tumor such as melanoma, head and neck, liver or kidney cancer. Each CDR3 is given with its conserved first and last residue. The order of the fields is clone size, J gene, D gene, V gene, CDR3 DNA, CDR3 protein. The D gene is left open where the match is weak. Clone size, where shown, is once, few, many, or a class for clones that have expanded.

abundance: .
j_gene: TRBJ1-2
d_gene: .
v_gene: TRBV29-1
CDR3nt: TGCAGCGTTGAAGAGGGAAGGGGTTTGGGGGGCTACACCTTC
CDR3aa: CSVEEGRGLGGYTF

abundance: .
j_gene: TRBJ2-1
d_gene: TRBD1
v_gene: TRBV5-1
CDR3nt: TGCGCCAGCAGCGGGACAGTCTCCTACAATGAGCAGTTCTTC
CDR3aa: CASSGTVSYNEQFF

abundance: .
j_gene: TRBJ2-2
d_gene: .
v_gene: TRBV7-7
CDR3nt: TGTGCCAGCAGCCCCCGGGACCCGCGTACCGGGGAGCTGTTTTTT
CDR3aa: CASSPRDPRTGELFF

abundance: once
j_gene: TRBJ2-2
d_gene: TRBD2
v_gene: TRBV5-4
CDR3nt: TGTGCCACCAAGCCCGGGACTAGCGGCACCGGGGAGCTGTTTTTT
CDR3aa: CATKPGTSGTGELFF

abundance: .
j_gene: TRBJ2-7
d_gene: .
v_gene: TRBV4-2
CDR3nt: TGTGCCAGCAGCCAAGATCTAAGGGGGGGCTACGAGCAGTACTTC
CDR3aa: CASSQDLRGGYEQYF

abundance: .
j_gene: TRBJ2-7
d_gene: TRBD1
v_gene: TRBV10-3
CDR3nt: TGTGCCATCAGATCTGGATCCGGGACAGCCCGTGCTGGGCAGTACTTC
CDR3aa: CAIRSGSGTARAGQYF

abundance: .
j_gene: TRBJ2-1
d_gene: TRBD2
v_gene: TRBV5-1
CDR3nt: TGCGCCAGCAGCTCGGGACTAGCGGGAGGTCCCGTTTCTGATGAGCAGTTCTTC
CDR3aa: CASSSGLAGGPVSDEQFF

abundance: .
j_gene: TRBJ2-3
d_gene: TRBD1
v_gene: TRBV28
CDR3nt: TGTGCCAGCAGGCTACAGGGGACAGATACGCAGTATTTT
CDR3aa: CASRLQGTDTQYF

abundance: once
j_gene: TRBJ2-3
d_gene: TRBD2
v_gene: TRBV25-1
CDR3nt: TGTGCCAGCAGTGCCGGACTAGCGGGAGTTGGCACAGATACGCAGTATTTT
CDR3aa: CASSAGLAGVGTDTQYF

abundance: .
j_gene: TRBJ1-2
d_gene: .
v_gene: TRBV9
CDR3nt: TGTGCCAGCAGTCGCGAACAGCACTATGGCTACACCTTC
CDR3aa: CASSREQHYGYTF

abundance: .
j_gene: TRBJ1-1
d_gene: .
v_gene: TRBV6-5
CDR3nt: TGTGCCAGCAGTCTCAAGAGGACAGCGAACACTGAAGCTTTCTTT
CDR3aa: CASSLKRTANTEAFF

abundance: few
j_gene: TRBJ2-3
d_gene: .
v_gene: TRBV19
CDR3nt: TGTGCCAGTAGTTCATTCTACACAGATACGCAGTATTTT
CDR3aa: CASSSFYTDTQYF

abundance: .
j_gene: TRBJ2-5
d_gene: TRBD1
v_gene: TRBV6-5
CDR3nt: TGTGCCAGCAGTTACTCGAGAGACAGGGAAGAGACCCAGTACTTC
CDR3aa: CASSYSRDREETQYF

abundance: .
j_gene: TRBJ2-5
d_gene: .
v_gene: TRBV20-1
CDR3nt: TGCAGTGCCGGTAGTGGAGAGACCCAGTACTTC
CDR3aa: CSAGSGETQYF

abundance: .
j_gene: TRBJ1-5
d_gene: TRBD1
v_gene: TRBV2
CDR3nt: TGTGCCAGCAAAAAAGACACAGGGGGGAATCAGCCCCAGCATTTT
CDR3aa: CASKKDTGGNQPQHF

abundance: .
j_gene: TRBJ1-6
d_gene: TRBD1
v_gene: TRBV7-2
CDR3nt: TGTGCCAGCAGCCCCCGGACAGGCGGGGTCAATTCACCCCTCCACTTT
CDR3aa: CASSPRTGGVNSPLHF

abundance: .
j_gene: TRBJ1-5
d_gene: .
v_gene: TRBV21-1
CDR3nt: TGTGCCAGCAATCATGGGACAGGCCATAACCTTAAGGCCCAGCATTTT
CDR3aa: CASNHGTGHNLKAQHF

abundance: .
j_gene: TRBJ2-7
d_gene: .
v_gene: TRBV11-2
CDR3nt: TGTGCCAGCAGCTTACTCAGACCCTACGAGCAGTACTTC
CDR3aa: CASSLLRPYEQYF

abundance: .
j_gene: TRBJ1-1
d_gene: .
v_gene: TRBV21-1
CDR3nt: TGTGCCAGCAGCAAAGTCGGCAGGGGGCGCGCTTTCTTT
CDR3aa: CASSKVGRGRAFF

abundance: .
j_gene: TRBJ2-2
d_gene: .
v_gene: TRBV11-3
CDR3nt: TGTGCCAGCAGCTTCAGGGGCACCGGGGAGCTGTTTTTT
CDR3aa: CASSFRGTGELFF

abundance: .
j_gene: TRBJ2-7
d_gene: TRBD2
v_gene: TRBV7-2
CDR3nt: TGTGCCAGCAGCTTAGTACCTAGCGGGGCCTACGAGCAGTACTTC
CDR3aa: CASSLVPSGAYEQYF

abundance: few
j_gene: TRBJ2-1
d_gene: .
v_gene: TRBV4-1
CDR3nt: TGCGCCAGCAGCCAATCTTTCTTAGGGAACTACAATGAGCAGTTCTTC
CDR3aa: CASSQSFLGNYNEQFF

abundance: .
j_gene: TRBJ1-4
d_gene: TRBD1
v_gene: TRBV29-1
CDR3nt: TGCAGCGCCCAGACCAGCCCCGCCGACAGGGTCGGGATTTTT
CDR3aa: CSAQTSPADRVGIF

abundance: .
j_gene: TRBJ1-5
d_gene: .
v_gene: TRBV14
CDR3nt: TGTGCCAGCAGCCAAGATCTTTTGTCCCCCCAGCATTTT
CDR3aa: CASSQDLLSPQHF

abundance: .
j_gene: TRBJ1-1
d_gene: .
v_gene: TRBV6-5
CDR3nt: TGTGCCAGCAGTCACGTCGACAGTGACCGGGCTTTCTTT
CDR3aa: CASSHVDSDRAFF

abundance: .
j_gene: TRBJ1-1
d_gene: .
v_gene: TRBV9
CDR3nt: TGTGCCAGCAGCGTAGGCGCAGGGAACACTGAAGCTTTCTTT
CDR3aa: CASSVGAGNTEAFF

abundance: .
j_gene: TRBJ2-3
d_gene: .
v_gene: TRBV9
CDR3nt: TGTGCCAGCAGCGTAGCTGCCGGACTCACAGATACGCAGTATTTT
CDR3aa: CASSVAAGLTDTQYF

abundance: .
j_gene: TRBJ1-1
d_gene: .
v_gene: TRBV5-4
CDR3nt: TGTGCCAGCAGCTTGGGACAAAGTATGAACACTGAAGCTTTCTTT
CDR3aa: CASSLGQSMNTEAFF

abundance: .
j_gene: TRBJ2-3
d_gene: .
v_gene: TRBV19
CDR3nt: TGTGCCAGTAGTATTAAAGTGGGCACAGATACGCAGTATTTT
CDR3aa: CASSIKVGTDTQYF

abundance: .
j_gene: TRBJ2-1
d_gene: TRBD1
v_gene: TRBV29-1
CDR3nt: TGCAGCGGAATCTCCTGGACAGGAGAATCCTACAATGAGCAGTTCTTC
CDR3aa: CSGISWTGESYNEQFF

abundance: .
j_gene: TRBJ1-1
d_gene: .
v_gene: TRBV30
CDR3nt: TGTGCCTGGAGTACGGGCACTGAAGCTTTCTTT
CDR3aa: CAWSTGTEAFF

abundance: .
j_gene: TRBJ2-5
d_gene: TRBD1
v_gene: TRBV11-3
CDR3nt: TGTGCCAGCAGCCAAGGACAGGGGGGGCTCGGCCAAGAGACCCAGTACTTC
CDR3aa: CASSQGQGGLGQETQYF

abundance: .
j_gene: TRBJ2-5
d_gene: TRBD2
v_gene: TRBV7-9
CDR3nt: TGTGCCAGCAGCTTAGTGCGGGGACTAGCGGGGCAAGAGACCCAGTACTTC
CDR3aa: CASSLVRGLAGQETQYF

abundance: .
j_gene: TRBJ2-7
d_gene: .
v_gene: TRBV28
CDR3nt: TGTGCCAGCAGTTATGAAGGGGGGTGGAACTTC
CDR3aa: CASSYEGGWNF

abundance: few
j_gene: TRBJ1-3
d_gene: TRBD1
v_gene: TRBV5-1
CDR3nt: TGCGCCAGCAGCTTGAAGGGACAGGCCGGCTCTGGAAACACCATATATTTT
CDR3aa: CASSLKGQAGSGNTIYF

abundance: .
j_gene: TRBJ2-7
d_gene: .
v_gene: TRBV5-1
CDR3nt: TGCGCCAGCAGCCCCCAAGGCGGGGTTGACTACGAGCAGTACTTC
CDR3aa: CASSPQGGVDYEQYF

abundance: .
j_gene: TRBJ1-2
d_gene: .
v_gene: TRBV6-6
CDR3nt: TGTGCCAGCAGTTACGACTATGGCTACACCTTC
CDR3aa: CASSYDYGYTF

abundance: .
j_gene: TRBJ2-4
d_gene: .
v_gene: TRBV28
CDR3nt: TGTGCCACCACCCGGGACCAAGCCAAAAACATTCAGTACTTC
CDR3aa: CATTRDQAKNIQYF

abundance: .
j_gene: TRBJ2-1
d_gene: TRBD1
v_gene: TRBV7-3
CDR3nt: TGTGCCAGCAGCTTAGGAGCAGGGGGCTTCAATGAGCAGTTCTTC
CDR3aa: CASSLGAGGFNEQFF

abundance: .
j_gene: TRBJ2-1
d_gene: .
v_gene: TRBV9
CDR3nt: TGTGCCAGCAGCTCCCAAACAGGGTACCAGGGTGAGCAGTTCTTC
CDR3aa: CASSSQTGYQGEQFF